These T cell receptor beta chains were read from a single sample in a study of shared clonotypes between healthy human individuals. Profiling relied on immunoSEQ multiplex PCR, and the TCRdb table lists in-frame clones only, not all of them. The sample records around 1.9 million clones, about 93% being singletons. The sequenced material came from naive CD8+ T cells from PBMCs. Receptors were obtained from a man aged 18 to 29 in good health. Some clones in this sample may be carry-over from other donors' samples. CDR3s include the opening cysteine and the closing phenylalanine or tryptophan. D genes are given only for firm matches. Expanded clones are given a class, and other clones once, few, many or no size at all.

NA TRBJ2-3 TRBV10-3 NA TGTGCCATCAGCCGGGACACAGAACTGGGAACGCAGTATTTT CAISRDTELGTQYF
NA TRBJ2-5 TRBV6-1 TRBD1 TGTGCCAGCAGTGAGGTACAGGGGGTCTTCCAAGAGACCCAGTACTTC CASSEVQGVFQETQYF
NA TRBJ2-3 TRBV25-1 NA TGTGCCAGCAGTGAACCAAACCGGGACCCCGGCATCACAGATACGCAGTATTTT CASSEPNRDPGITDTQYF
NA TRBJ2-1 TRBV7-9 TRBD2 TGTGCCAGCAGCTTAAAAGCGGGAGGGACCAATGAGCAGTTCTTC CASSLKAGGTNEQFF
NA TRBJ2-5 TRBV9 NA TGTGCCAGCACCCCTGGAGGAGGGCGGCAAGAGACCCAGTACTTC CASTPGGGRQETQYF
few TRBJ1-5 TRBV27 TRBD1 TGTGCCAGCGGCGACAGGGGAGGTCAGCCCCAGCATTTT CASGDRGGQPQHF
NA TRBJ2-2 TRBV25-1 NA TGTGCCAGCAGTGGGACAGAGAACACCGGGGAGCTGTTTTTT CASSGTENTGELFF
NA TRBJ1-5 TRBV6-1 NA TGTGCCAGCAGTGAGCCAGGGACGAACAGGGTTTCGCCCCAGCATTTT CASSEPGTNRVSPQHF
NA TRBJ1-5 TRBV9 NA TGTGCCAGCAGCGTAGGAGTCGGCTACCCCCAGCATTTT CASSVGVGYPQHF
NA TRBJ2-1 TRBV27 NA TGTGCCAGCAGTTTTATATCGGGCAGGGGCCCCAATGAGCAGTTCTTC CASSFISGRGPNEQFF
NA TRBJ1-1 TRBV27 NA TGTGCCAGCAGTTTATCAATGGCCGGACGGGGCACTGAAGCTTTCTTT CASSLSMAGRGTEAFF
NA TRBJ1-2 TRBV27 NA TGTGCCAGCAGTTTAGCGGGGTCGGACTATGGCTACACCTTC CASSLAGSDYGYTF
NA TRBJ2-1 TRBV29-1 NA TGCAGCGGGCAGGGAACGCCTAGCTCTATCTACAATGAGCAGTTCTTC CSGQGTPSSIYNEQFF
once TRBJ2-3 TRBV11-2 NA TGTGCCAGCAGCTTAACAGGGAGCACAGATACGCAGTATTTT CASSLTGSTDTQYF
NA TRBJ2-7 TRBV5-4 NA TGTGCCAGCAGCTACGGGACCGCGTATTCCTCCTACGAGCAGTACTTC CASSYGTAYSSYEQYF
NA TRBJ1-1 TRBV7-8 NA TGTGCCAGCAGCCCTGCGAACACTGAAGCTTTCTTT CASSPANTEAFF
NA TRBJ1-1 TRBV5-1 TRBD1 TGCGCCAGCAGCTCAAACAGGGGGCTGAACACTGAAGCTTTCTTT CASSSNRGLNTEAFF
NA TRBJ2-1 TRBV6-6 NA TGTGCCAGCAGTTACGGCAGCCCCTCTCACAATGAGCAGTTCTTC CASSYGSPSHNEQFF
NA TRBJ1-2 TRBV21-1 NA TGTGCCGCAACGTGGTGGGGCCGTGGCTACACCTTC CAATWWGRGYTF
NA TRBJ1-1 TRBV19 NA TGTGCCAGTAGTATATCGGGAGGTCCCGCTGAAGCTTTCTTT CASSISGGPAEAFF
NA TRBJ2-7 TRBV6-4 NA TGTGCCAGCAGTGACTCGACTCTATCGGGCGAGCAGTACTTC CASSDSTLSGEQYF
NA TRBJ2-1 TRBV29-1 NA TGCAGCGTTGGGGATAGCGGCTATAACAATGAGCAGTTCTTC CSVGDSGYNNEQFF
NA TRBJ2-1 TRBV9 NA TGTGCCAGCAACCAAGCGGGGCACAGGGATGAGCAGTTCTTC CASNQAGHRDEQFF
NA TRBJ1-4 TRBV7-6 TRBD1 TGTGCCAGCAGCTTAAGACAGGGTGGTGAAAAACTGTTTTTT CASSLRQGGEKLFF
NA TRBJ2-7 TRBV2 TRBD1 TGTGCCAGCAGTGAAGTCGGGACAGGGACCTACGAGCAGTACTTC CASSEVGTGTYEQYF
NA TRBJ2-3 TRBV7-6 TRBD2 TGTGCCAGCAGCTTACCGGGACTAGTAGGGCCAGATACGCAGTATTTT CASSLPGLVGPDTQYF
NA TRBJ1-5 TRBV19 NA TGTGCCAGTAGTATGGACGGACGGGAGAATCAGCCCCAGCATTTT CASSMDGRENQPQHF
NA TRBJ2-1 TRBV4-1 TRBD2 TGCGCCAGCAGCCAAAGAGGTGGCGGGAGAAGCTCCTACAATGAGCAGTTCTTC CASSQRGGGRSSYNEQFF
once TRBJ1-2 TRBV7-9 TRBD1 TGTGCCAGCAGCCCTTTTAGGCCGGGACAGGGCTATGGCTACACCTTC CASSPFRPGQGYGYTF
NA TRBJ1-5 TRBV6-1 NA TGTGCCAGCAGTGATTTCGGCAATCAGCCCCAGCATTTT CASSDFGNQPQHF
NA TRBJ2-5 TRBV27 NA TGTGCCAGCCGACCCGCCCTAAATTCTCGACTACTAGAGACCCAGTACTTC CASRPALNSRLLETQYF
NA TRBJ1-3 TRBV7-8 TRBD1 TGTGCCAGCAGCTCGACGGGGACAGGGCGCGGAAACACCATATATTTT CASSSTGTGRGNTIYF
NA TRBJ2-7 TRBV29-1 NA TGCAGCGTTCGCGCAGGGACAAGCTACGAGCAGTACTTC CSVRAGTSYEQYF
once TRBJ2-5 TRBV28 TRBD1 TGTGCCAGCAGTTCGTTTGACAGGGCCCTTGGGGAGACCCAGTACTTC CASSSFDRALGETQYF
once TRBJ1-2 TRBV7-8 NA TGTGCCAGCAGCTTATCGGCGGGGGCCTCCGGCTACACCTTC CASSLSAGASGYTF
NA TRBJ2-1 TRBV9 NA TGTGCCAGCAGCGTAGCGGCAGCCAGATCCTACAATGAGCAGTTCTTC CASSVAAARSYNEQFF
NA TRBJ2-5 TRBV5-6 NA TGTGCCAGCAGACTGGGGGTAGAGGGGACCCAGTACTTC CASRLGVEGTQYF
NA TRBJ2-3 TRBV9 NA TGTGCCAGCAGTTCGCAAGCAGATACGCAGTATTTT CASSSQADTQYF
NA TRBJ2-7 TRBV9 NA TGTGCCAGCGGGCCATACTACGAGCAGTACTTC CASGPYYEQYF
NA TRBJ2-7 TRBV7-9 TRBD2 TGTGCCAGCAGCCCCCGGACTAGCGGGAGTCGCGAGCAGTACTTC CASSPRTSGSREQYF
NA TRBJ2-3 TRBV5-1 NA TGCGCCAGCAGAGAACAATCCGGGACGACAGATACGCAGTATTTT CASREQSGTTDTQYF
NA TRBJ1-5 TRBV28 NA TGTGCCAGCAGTTTATTTCGCGGCAGCAATCAGCCCCAGCATTTT CASSLFRGSNQPQHF
NA TRBJ2-7 TRBV9 TRBD2 TGTGCCAGCAGCTCCGGACTTAGCGGGTACGAGCAGTACTTC CASSSGLSGYEQYF
NA TRBJ2-7 TRBV5-1 NA TGCGCCAGCAGCTTGATGCCAGGGGAATCCAACTACGAGCAGTACTTC CASSLMPGESNYEQYF